The 16 T cell receptor beta chains listed next were all sequenced from one sample in a study of blood T cell repertoires in COVID-19. TCRdb's table, derived via immunoSEQ multiplex PCR, lists solely in-frame clones and lacks some. The sample shows 250,000 or so clones, roughly 81% of them seen only once. The source material was PBMCs or T cells enriched from blood (not recorded which). All receptors derive from a woman aged 45 to 65 who had been exposed to COVID-19.

As regards this clone: The germline gene is not matched at one end of the junction; a read error may be the cause. The chain uses TRBV5-4 and TRBJ2-7, with a possible D match to TRBD1 (6 bases). The CDR3 sequence is 13 residues long. Germline V gene sequence: CDR1 SGHNT, CDR2 YYREEE (reference sequence). The CDR3 region has the DNA TGTGCCAGCAGCTCCATCGTACAGGGCGAGAAGTACTTC. Amino acids: CASSSIVQGEKYF.

The chain combines TRBV6-2 or TRBV6-3 with TRBJ1-6, with D perhaps TRBD1 (6 bases). Trimming took 2 bases from V and 7 from J, leaving 9 bases between them. The CDR3 covers 14 residues. CDR1 and CDR2 (germline): MNHEY, SVGEGT. The CDR3 DNA follows: TGTGCCAGCAGTTACGGGGGACAAAATTCACCCCTCCACTTT. It yields the protein CASSYGGQNSPLHF.

J is TRBJ2-5 and V is TRBV5-1, with D uncertain. V was pared by 1 base and J by 1 base, with 14 bases between. The CDR3 covers 16 residues. Germline V gene sequence: CDR1 SGHRS, CDR2 YFSETQ. CDR3 region: CASSLSAGVSQETQYF. As DNA, the CDR3 is TGCGCCAGCAGCTTGTCGGCCGGAGTTTCCCAAGAGACCCAGTACTTC.

CDR3: CASSITPGTGGRQYF. The DNA for the CDR3 is TGTGCCAGTAGTATAACGCCCGGGACGGGAGGGAGGCAGTATTTT. V usage is TRBV19 and J usage is TRBJ2-3; TRBD2 agrees at 8 bases. The germline V gene has CDR1 LNHDA and CDR2 SQIVND (reference sequence). This CDR3 has 15 residues. Trimming took 2 bases from V and 11 from J; bases not matched to a gene: 12.

This clone was counted a few times. This chain joins TRBV30 and TRBJ1-1; the D gene is possibly TRBD1 (6 bases). V lost 0 bases, J lost 1 base, and 12 bases lay in between. Germline V CDR1 and CDR2: GTSNPN, SVGIG (reference sequence). This CDR3 comprises 15 residues. CDR3 coding DNA: TGTGCCTGGAGTGTTTCGGGACACGCGAACACTGAAGCTTTCTTT. Translating gives CAWSVSGHANTEAFF.

The chain is built from TRBV7-8 and TRBJ2-7, with 7 nucleotides matching TRBD2. Germline V gene sequence: CDR1 SGHVS, CDR2 FQNEAQ. The ends lost 0 bases at V and 5 bases at J; junction bases unmatched: 4. The CDR3 has 14 residues. The CDR3 loop reads CASSLAPGGDEQYF. CDR3 DNA: TGTGCCAGCAGCTTAGCGCCTGGGGGGGACGAGCAGTACTTC.

This chain connects TRBV19 to TRBJ1-5; 7 bases match TRBD1. V lost 3 bases to trimming and J lost 5 bases; unmatched junction nucleotides: 1. Germline V gives CDR1 LNHDA, CDR2 SQIVND (reference sequence). The length of the CDR3 is 13 residues. The chain's CDR3 is CASSITGDQPQHF. CDR3 DNA sequence: TGTGCCAGTAGTATCACAGGGGATCAGCCCCAGCATTTT.

V is TRBV2 and J is TRBJ2-2; 8 nucleotides line up with TRBD2. The CDR3 is 15 residues long. Per the germline V gene, CDR1 is SNHLY and CDR2 is FYNNEI. V lost 6 bases and J lost 1; bases outside the gene matches: 4. CDR3 bases: TGTGCCAGCAGGCGGCTAGCGGGGAACACCGGGGAGCTGTTTTTT. This gives the protein CASRRLAGNTGELFF. The full variable domain, with the rest looked up from reference TRBV2 and TRBJ2-2, is EPEVTQTPSHQVTQMGQEVILRCVPISNHLYFYWYRQILGQKVEFLVSFYNNEISEKSEIFDDQFSVERPDGSNFTLKIRSTKLEDSAMYFCASRRLAGNTGELFFGEGSRLTVL.

The chain has TRBV11-2 and TRBJ1-1, with D perhaps matching TRBD1 (5 bases). The CDR3 extends over 13 amino acids. Germline V gene data show CDR1 as SGHAT and CDR2 as FQNNGV. Deletions cut 3 bases from V and 2 bases from J, with 7 bases between. The DNA of the CDR3 is TGTGCCAGCAGCTTCAGGGTAAACACTGAAGCTTTCTTT. Encoded protein: CASSFRVNTEAFF.

CDR3 amino acids: CAISESSGSSFYGYTF. The CDR3 coding sequence is TGTGCCATCAGTGAGTCGTCGGGTAGCTCCTTCTATGGCTACACCTTC. This rearrangement joins TRBV10-3 to TRBJ1-2, with D unresolved. The CDR3 loop spans 16 amino acids. CDR1 and CDR2 (germline): ENHRY, SYGVKD. The ends were cut back, 0 bases at V and 4 bases at J, with 15 bases in the middle.

The rearrangement links TRBV27 to TRBJ1-1, with D perhaps TRBD1 (5 bases). The CDR3 loop spans 14 amino acids. Germline V gives CDR1 MNHEY, CDR2 SMNVEV (reference sequence). Trimming removed 4 bases from V and 3 bases from J, with 12 bases in between. The CDR3 here is CASSWGTGDTEAFF. The CDR3 bases are TGTGCCAGCAGTTGGGGCACGGGGGACACTGAAGCTTTCTTT.

This chain joins TRBV7-2 and TRBJ2-1; 15 bases are a match to TRBD2. The V gene's germline CDR1 is SGHTA and CDR2 FQGNSA. This CDR3 region has 17 residues. J gave up 4 bases and V 4 bases, and 5 bases lay outside the gene matches. CDR3 residues: CASSSGLAGGYYNEQFF. As DNA, the CDR3 is TGTGCCAGCAGCTCCGGACTAGCGGGGGGGTATTACAATGAGCAGTTCTTC.

The rearrangement links TRBV24-1 to TRBJ2-1; 10 bases match TRBD2. The V gene's germline CDR1 is KGHDR and CDR2 SFDVKD. V shed 1 base, J shed 9 bases, and the junction held 8 bases outside the gene matches. The CDR3 consists of 16 residues. As DNA, the CDR3 is TGTGCCACCAGTGATTTAGGGCTAGCGGGGGTCGGTGAGCAGTTCTTC. Amino acids: CATSDLGLAGVGEQFF.

The chain combines TRBV14 with TRBJ1-3; tentative D call: TRBD1 (5 bases). The CDR3 loop spans 14 amino acids. V gave up 3 bases and J gave up 2 bases, with 8 bases separating them. The germline gives CDR1 SGHDN, CDR2 FVKESK. CDR3 bases: TGTGCCAGCAGCCACGGGGGAGCTGGAAACACCATATATTTT. It encodes CASSHGGAGNTIYF.

This clone turned up a few times. The CDR3 nucleotides are TGTGCCAGCAGCCGTGCGGACAGGGGGTTCACAGATACGCAGTATTTT. This codes for CASSRADRGFTDTQYF. The rearrangement links TRBV28 to TRBJ2-3; 10 nucleotides line up with TRBD1. The germline V gene has CDR1 MDHEN and CDR2 SYDVKM. The CDR3 loop spans 16 amino acids. The V and J ends lost 6 bases and 2 bases, in that order; junction bases with no gene match: 8. Together with reference TRBV28 and TRBJ2-3, the CDR3 gives the full variable domain: DVKVTQSSRYLVKRTGEKVFLECVQDMDHENMFWYRQDPGLGLRLIYFSYDVKMKEKGDIPEGYSVSREKKERFSLILESASTNQTSMYLCASSRADRGFTDTQYFGPGTRLTVL.

The rearrangement uses TRBV10-2 and TRBJ1-1; D is uncertain. The CDR3 has 14 amino acids. Trimming took off 4 bases at V and 0 bases at J, with 9 bases between the two ends. Germline loops: CDR1 WSHSY, CDR2 SAAADI. Here the CDR3 DNA reads TGCGCCAGCAGTGTTGGCGGGATGAACACTGAAGCTTTCTTT. Protein sequence: CASSVGGMNTEAFF.